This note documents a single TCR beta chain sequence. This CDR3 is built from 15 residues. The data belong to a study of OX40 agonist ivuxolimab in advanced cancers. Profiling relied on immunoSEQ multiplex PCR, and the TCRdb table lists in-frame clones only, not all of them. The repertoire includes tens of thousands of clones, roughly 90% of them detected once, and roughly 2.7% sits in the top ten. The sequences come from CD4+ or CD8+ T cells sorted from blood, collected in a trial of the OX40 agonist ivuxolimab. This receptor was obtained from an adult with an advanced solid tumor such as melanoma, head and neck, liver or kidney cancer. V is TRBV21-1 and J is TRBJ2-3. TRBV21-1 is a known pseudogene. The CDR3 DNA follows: TGTGCCAGCAGCAAAAAACGTTCTAGCACAGATACGCAGTATTTT. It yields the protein CASSKKRSSTDTQYF.